This passage covers 17 T cell receptor beta chains from one sample sequenced in a study of shared clonotypes between healthy human individuals. This table comes from immunoSEQ multiplex PCR, and its TCRdb copy is limited to in-frame clones, with some not included. The sample shows 1.5 million to 2.5 million clones, about 95% of them seen only once. Positively selected for CCR7, the CD45RO-negative cells used as naive CD8 cells excluded terminally differentiated effector memory CD45RA+ cells. Sequenced sample: naive CD8+ T cells sorted from blood. These receptors came from a young man in good health.

This clone showed up just a few times. The chain uses TRBV19 and TRBJ1-2; tentatively, D is TRBD1 (5 bases). Germline lookup yields CDR1 LNHDA and CDR2 SQIVND (reference sequence). V was pared by 4 bases and J by 6 bases, with 15 bases between. The CDR3 spans 14 residues. The CDR3 reads CASSNGGWQNGYTF. The CDR3 nucleotides are TGTGCCAGTAGTAATGGGGGGTGGCAGAATGGCTACACCTTC.

V and J are TRBV11-2 and TRBJ2-3; 7 nucleotides agree with TRBD1. Germline-derived CDR1 and CDR2 are SGHAT and FQNNGV. The CDR3 is 17 amino acids. Trimming took 2 bases from V and 1 from J; bases not matched to a gene: 9. CDR3 DNA: TGTGCCAGCAGCTTACAGGGGGTCGTTTTCGGCACAGATACGCAGTATTTT. This codes for CASSLQGVVFGTDTQYF.

Note on this clone: The identical CDR3 is also encoded by other nucleotide sequences in the sample. The rearrangement links TRBV6-1 to TRBJ2-7; 10 bases match TRBD2. This CDR3 has 15 amino acids. V lost 3 bases and J lost 2; bases outside the gene matches: 4. CDR1 and CDR2 from the germline V gene are MNHNS and SASEGT. CDR3 nucleotides: TGTGCCAGCAGTGAGGGGCTAGCGGGGGCCTACGAGCAGTACTTC. Its translation: CASSEGLAGAYEQYF.

This clone was seen once. The genes are TRBV9 and TRBJ2-3, with 9 bases identical to TRBD2. This CDR3 region has 17 residues. The junction had 10 bases not matched to a gene; V was cut back by 4 bases and J by 1 base. Looked up from germline, CDR1 is SGDLS and CDR2 is YYNGEE. This CDR3 is CASSLEGSGRRTDTQYF. The CDR3 DNA sequence: TGTGCCAGCAGCCTGGAGGGGAGCGGGAGGCGCACAGATACGCAGTATTTT.

In regard to this clone: A junction boundary mismatches the germline segment, possibly from a read error. The chain joins TRBV7-7 to TRBJ2-7; 9 positions match TRBD1. CDR3 length: 14 residues. From germline, CDR1 is SSHAT and CDR2 FNYEAQ (reference sequence). For the CDR3, the DNA is TGTGCTAGCAGCGCCGGGACAGGGCCCTACGAGCAGTACTTC. This codes for CASSAGTGPYEQYF.

This clone was observed a single time. V and J are TRBV7-8 and TRBJ2-7, with 7 bases fitting TRBD2. Germline CDR1 SGHVS, CDR2 FQNEAQ. This CDR3 has 16 residues. V lost 2 bases to trimming and J lost 2 bases; unmatched junction nucleotides: 9. The CDR3 spells CASSLLVGAGPYEQYF. The DNA of the CDR3 is TGTGCCAGCAGCTTACTTGTCGGAGCGGGACCCTACGAGCAGTACTTC.

The chain recombines TRBV11-2 with TRBJ1-1; D not certain. Trimming took 3 bases from V and 2 from J, leaving 7 bases between them. CDR1 and CDR2 (germline): SGHAT, FQNNGV. CDR3 length: 13 amino acids. As DNA, the CDR3 is TGTGCCAGCAGCTTTCAGGTTAACACTGAAGCTTTCTTT. Translated: CASSFQVNTEAFF. Combining the CDR3 with reference TRBV11-2 and TRBJ1-1 gives the whole variable domain EAGVAQSPRYKIIEKRQSVAFWCNPISGHATLYWYQQILGQGPKLLIQFQNNGVVDDSQLPKDRFSAERLKGVDSTLKIQPAKLEDSAVYLCASSFQVNTEAFFGQGTRLTVV.

CDR3 nucleotides: TGTGCCAGCAGCGGAGACAGGGGCGTGAACACTGAAGCTTTCTTT. Translated, it gives CASSGDRGVNTEAFF. The chain combines TRBV7-9 with TRBJ1-1, with 8 bases that match TRBD1. V shed 5 bases, J shed 0 bases, and the junction held 5 bases outside the gene matches. Germline assignment: CDR1 SEHNR and CDR2 FQNEAQ (reference sequence). This CDR3 has 15 residues.

The count of this clone is one. This chain connects TRBV28 to TRBJ1-6; D might be TRBD1 (6 bases). CDR3 length: 18 amino acids. Germline-derived CDR1 and CDR2 are MDHEN and SYDVKM. With 3 bases removed from V and 0 bases from J, the gap between germline ends came to 15 bases. DNA for the CDR3: TGTGCCAGCAGTTTCCAGACAGGACCGAGCTCCTATAATTCACCCCTCCACTTT. Translating it yields CASSFQTGPSSYNSPLHF.

The chain links TRBV18 to TRBJ2-3; D tentatively fits TRBD1 or TRBD2 (5 bases each). CDR1 KGHSH and CDR2 LQKENI come from the germline V gene. The V and J ends lost 1 base and 4 bases respectively, with 18 bases between them. The CDR3 length is 17 residues. For the CDR3, the DNA is TGTGCCAGCTCACCACTTCCGGGGCAGACAAGCGCAGATACGCAGTATTTT. Its translation is CASSPLPGQTSADTQYF.

This chain uses TRBV28 with TRBJ2-7, with 7 bases lining up with TRBD1. Losses at the gene ends were 5 bases for V and 3 bases for J; bases not matched to a gene: 7. This CDR3 is 14 amino acids long. Germline loops: CDR1 MDHEN, CDR2 SYDVKM. The CDR3 DNA is TGTGCCAGCAGTCCACCGACAGGGAGCTACGAGCAGTACTTC. Translation gives CASSPPTGSYEQYF. Combining the CDR3 with reference TRBV28 and TRBJ2-7 gives the whole variable domain DVKVTQSSRYLVKRTGEKVFLECVQDMDHENMFWYRQDPGLGLRLIYFSYDVKMKEKGDIPEGYSVSREKKERFSLILESASTNQTSMYLCASSPPTGSYEQYFGPGTRLTVT.

The J gene is TRBJ2-1, the V gene TRBV13; D possibly corresponds to TRBD1 (6 bases). V was trimmed by 4 bases and J by 5 bases, leaving 9 bases between them. CDR3 length: 13 residues. Germline V lookup: CDR1 PRHDT, CDR2 FYEKMQ (reference sequence). The CDR3 DNA reads as TGTGCCAGCAGCTGGACAGCAAACAATGAGCAGTTCTTC. This gives the protein CASSWTANNEQFF.

This rearrangement joins TRBV13 to TRBJ2-2, with a tentative D call TRBD1 (5 bases). Germline V CDR1 and CDR2: PRHDT, FYEKMQ (reference sequence). The CDR3 extends over 16 amino acids. V was clipped by 0 bases and J by 3 bases, with 11 bases between them. CDR3 loop: CASSLGVREDTGELFF. CDR3 nucleotides: TGTGCCAGCAGCTTAGGGGTCAGGGAAGACACCGGGGAGCTGTTTTTT. The full variable domain, with the rest looked up from reference TRBV13 and TRBJ2-2, is AAGVIQSPRHLIKEKRETATLKCYPIPRHDTVYWYQQGPGQDPQFLISFYEKMQSDKGSIPDRFSAQQFSDYHSELNMSSLELGDSALYFCASSLGVREDTGELFFGEGSRLTVL.

The chain couples TRBV5-1 to TRBJ2-3; 8 nucleotides match TRBD2. Looked up from germline, CDR1 is SGHRS and CDR2 is YFSETQ. The V and J ends lost 4 bases and 5 bases, in that order; junction bases with no gene match: 9. The CDR3 runs 15 residues. The CDR3: CASSSQRERIDTQYF. CDR3 DNA sequence: TGCGCCAGCAGCAGCCAGCGGGAGAGAATAGATACGCAGTATTTT.

Comment on this clone: This sample also contains other DNA sequences that code for the same CDR3. The V call is TRBV7-8, the J call TRBJ1-1, with D unclear. This CDR3 has 13 residues. CDR1 and CDR2 (germline): SGHVS, FQNEAQ. V was pared by 5 bases and J by 0 bases, with 7 bases between. CDR3 in DNA: TGTGCCAGCAGCAGGACGGTGAACACTGAAGCTTTCTTT. This gives the protein CASSRTVNTEAFF.

The J gene is TRBJ2-7, the V gene TRBV28; 9 bases are a match to TRBD1. Losses at the gene ends were 7 bases for V and 2 bases for J; bases not matched to a gene: 3. The germline V gene has CDR1 MDHEN and CDR2 SYDVKM. The length of the CDR3 is 13 residues. The DNA of the CDR3 is TGTGCCAGCAACGGACAGGGGACCTACGAGCAGTACTTC. Translation: CASNGQGTYEQYF.

Turning to this clone: Other nucleotide sequences from this sample produce the same CDR3. This sequence joins TRBV9 and TRBJ1-2; D remains unclear. The germline CDR1 and CDR2 sequences are SGDLS and YYNGEE. The CDR3 sequence is 12 residues long. Trimming removed 0 bases at V and 4 bases at J, with 4 bases between. The chain's CDR3 is CASSVDSYGYTF. DNA for the CDR3: TGTGCCAGCAGCGTAGACAGCTATGGCTACACCTTC.